One sample yielded the 29 T cell receptor beta chains listed below, sequenced in a study of OX40 agonist ivuxolimab in advanced cancers. Repertoires were generated with immunoSEQ multiplex PCR, while TCRdb's copy carries only in-frame clones and drops some. The data show about 63,000 clones, 91% seen once. Sequenced material: CD4+ or CD8+ T cells sorted from blood, taken in a trial of the OX40 agonist ivuxolimab. These receptors all stem from an adult with an advanced solid tumor such as melanoma, head and neck, liver or kidney cancer.

The chain links TRBV7-6 to TRBJ2-3; TRBD2 might be the D (5 bases). This CDR3 comprises 15 residues. Per germline, CDR1 SGHVS and CDR2 FNYEAQ. Trimming removed 4 bases at V and 5 bases at J, with 16 bases between. CDR3 loop: CASSSSLDWGDTQYF. The CDR3, as DNA: TGTGCCAGCAGCTCATCACTAGATTGGGGAGATACGCAGTATTTT.

The V call is TRBV7-6, the J call TRBJ1-1; 8 nucleotides match TRBD1. Germline trimming cut 3 bases from V and 2 bases from J; bases unmatched to any gene: 2. The CDR3 sequence is 14 residues long. Germline V CDR1 and CDR2: SGHVS, FNYEAQ. CDR3 bases: TGTGCCAGCAGCTTCTCAGGGGGCAACACTGAAGCTTTCTTT. This sequence encodes CASSFSGGNTEAFF.

This clone is categorized as medium-sized. The genes are TRBV2 and TRBJ1-2; possible D gene TRBD1, 6 bases. The CDR3 covers 12 residues. From germline, CDR1 is SNHLY and CDR2 FYNNEI. With 7 bases removed from V and 2 bases from J, the gap between germline ends came to 8 bases. The CDR3 spells CASIGGNYGYTF. DNA for the CDR3: TGTGCCAGCATCGGGGGCAACTATGGCTACACCTTC.

The chain carries TRBV19 and TRBJ1-1; D gene ambiguous. Per germline, CDR1 LNHDA and CDR2 SQIVND (reference sequence). V lost 3 bases to trimming and J lost 4 bases, with 9 bases between them. CDR3 length: 13 residues. CDR3 region: CASSILRATEAFF. The CDR3 DNA reads as TGTGCCAGTAGTATCTTAAGGGCCACTGAAGCTTTCTTT. The variable domain in full, completed from reference TRBV19 and TRBJ1-1, reads DGGITQSPKYLFRKEGQNVTLSCEQNLNHDAMYWYRQDPGQGLRLIYYSQIVNDFQKGDIAEGYSVSREKKESFPLTVTSAQKNPTAFYLCASSILRATEAFFGQGTRLTVV.

The chain employs TRBV30 and TRBJ2-7, with TRBD1 as a possible D gene (6 bases). V shed 3 bases and J shed 0 bases, with 9 bases lying between them. The CDR3 runs 13 residues. CDR1 and CDR2 from the germline V gene are GTSNPN and SVGIG (reference sequence). This CDR3 reads CAWSPDSSYEQYF. The CDR3, as DNA: TGTGCCTGGAGCCCGGACAGCTCCTACGAGCAGTACTTC.

This sequence joins TRBV2 and TRBJ2-3; TRBD2 is a possible D gene (6 bases). CDR1 and CDR2 (germline): SNHLY, FYNNEI. V lost 8 bases, J lost 1 base, and 16 bases lay in between. This CDR3 spans 15 amino acids. The CDR3 protein is CASQTRTGGTDTQYF. The CDR3 coding sequence is TGTGCCAGCCAGACGAGAACGGGGGGCACAGATACGCAGTATTTT.

This chain uses TRBV27 with TRBJ2-2; TRBD2 aligns across 12 bases. Germline assignment: CDR1 MNHEY and CDR2 SMNVEV (reference sequence). The CDR3 contains 16 residues. Losses at the gene ends were 5 bases for V and 9 bases for J; bases not matched to a gene: 10. The CDR3 spells CASSPGTSGWHWELFF. The CDR3 nucleotides are TGTGCCAGCAGTCCGGGGACTAGCGGGTGGCACTGGGAGCTGTTTTTT.

This chain joins TRBV28 and TRBJ2-7, with 7 bases matching TRBD1. With V trimmed by 8 bases and J by 2 bases, 9 bases remained unmatched. The CDR3 runs to 14 residues. In germline, CDR1 is MDHEN, CDR2 SYDVKM. The CDR3: CASPGQVATYEQYV. The CDR3 DNA sequence: TGTGCCAGCCCCGGACAGGTAGCAACCTACGAGCAGTACGTC.

This rearrangement joins TRBV12-1 to TRBJ1-5; TRBD1, as called in the table, went unchecked against the DNA. TRBV12-1 constitutes a pseudogene. This CDR3 has 16 residues. Here the CDR3 reads CASRGQGYDSNQPQHF. Written as DNA, the CDR3 is TGTGCCAGCAGGGGACAGGGGTATGATAGCAATCAGCCCCAGCATTTT.

The chain recombines TRBV5-4 with TRBJ1-2; 7 bases are a match to TRBD1. The length of the CDR3 is 15 residues. Germline loops: CDR1 SGHNT, CDR2 YYREEE (reference sequence). V shed 0 bases and J 8 bases; nucleotides not matched to a gene: 10. The CDR3 DNA sequence: TGTGCCAGCAGCTTGGCGGTGGAGGGAGGGGGCGGCTACACCTTC. Protein product: CASSLAVEGGGGYTF.

J is TRBJ2-2 and V is TRBV11-2; 9 bases match TRBD2. V was pared by 3 bases and J by 0 bases, with 2 bases of the junction left unmatched. Germline V CDR1 and CDR2: SGHAT, FQNNGV. The CDR3 covers 16 residues. CDR3 in amino acids: CASSFPSGTNTGELFF. CDR3 in DNA: TGTGCCAGCAGCTTCCCTAGCGGGACGAACACCGGGGAGCTGTTTTTT. Using reference TRBV11-2 and TRBJ2-2 for the parts outside the CDR3, the full variable domain is EAGVAQSPRYKIIEKRQSVAFWCNPISGHATLYWYQQILGQGPKLLIQFQNNGVVDDSQLPKDRFSAERLKGVDSTLKIQPAKLEDSAVYLCASSFPSGTNTGELFFGEGSRLTVL.

This CDR3 is CASSQVDGGGETQYF. In DNA form, the CDR3 reads TGCGCCAGCAGCCAAGTGGACGGGGGCGGTGAGACCCAGTACTTC. V usage is TRBV4-1 and J usage is TRBJ2-5; D assignment may be TRBD1 or TRBD2 (6 bases each). Trimming left V 1 base short and J 5 bases short, with 14 bases between. CDR3 length: 15 residues. CDR1 MGHRA and CDR2 YSYEKL come from the germline V gene.

The V gene is TRBV7-2, the J gene TRBJ2-7; 14 positions agree with TRBD2. Unmatched junction bases numbered 13, after V lost 5 bases and J lost 4 bases. Germline V gene sequence: CDR1 SGHTA, CDR2 FQGNSA. This CDR3 contains 18 residues. This CDR3 reads CASSATRGLAGDGYEQYF. The DNA for the CDR3 is TGTGCCAGCAGCGCGACCCGGGGACTAGCGGGAGATGGGTACGAGCAGTACTTC.

This chain uses TRBV28 with TRBJ2-1; D is uncertain. This CDR3 is 12 amino acids long. V was trimmed by 7 bases and J by 6 bases, leaving 10 bases between them. The germline gives CDR1 MDHEN, CDR2 SYDVKM. The CDR3 reads CASMVSGNEQFF. DNA for the CDR3: TGTGCCAGCATGGTCTCCGGCAATGAGCAGTTCTTC.

This clone was detected once. This chain links TRBV7-9 with TRBJ2-1, with D hard to call. The CDR3 consists of 12 residues. Trimming pared 5 bases from V and 5 bases from J, leaving 7 bases between. Germline V gives CDR1 SEHNR, CDR2 FQNEAQ (reference sequence). In DNA form, the CDR3 reads TGTGCCAGCAGCCCCATAAACAATGAGCAGTTCTTC. It yields the protein CASSPINNEQFF. The full variable domain, with the rest looked up from reference TRBV7-9 and TRBJ2-1, is DTGVSQNPRHKITKRGQNVTFRCDPISEHNRLYWYRQTLGQGPEFLTYFQNEAQLEKSRLLSDRFSAERPKGSFSTLEIQRTEQGDSAMYLCASSPINNEQFFGPGTRLTVL.

This clone appeared a single time. The chain has TRBV27 and TRBJ2-2; no clear D. The CDR3 has 12 residues. The germline CDR1 and CDR2 sequences are MNHEY and SMNVEV (reference sequence). Trimming shortened V by 5 bases and J by 2 bases, and 3 bases separated the two germline ends. CDR3: CASSINTGELFF. For the CDR3, the DNA is TGTGCCAGCAGTATAAACACCGGGGAGCTGTTTTTT.

The gene calls are TRBV6-5 and TRBJ1-1; D possibly corresponds to TRBD1 (6 bases). V lost 5 bases, J lost 12 bases, and 13 bases lay in between. CDR1 is MNHEY, CDR2 SVGAGI, per germline. This CDR3 is 11 amino acids long. CDR3 DNA: TGTGCCAGCAGTCCAAACAGGGATACTTTCTTT. Protein sequence: CASSPNRDTFF.

The gene calls are TRBV29-1 and TRBJ1-6; D is unresolved. Trimming took 7 bases from V and 8 from J, leaving 15 bases between them. Looked up from germline, CDR1 is SQVTM and CDR2 is ANQGSEA. The CDR3 has 13 amino acids. The CDR3 DNA sequence: TGCAGCGGCAGGTTTCGGGCCGATTCACCCCTCCACTTT. This translates into CSGRFRADSPLHF.

The chain is built from TRBV2 and TRBJ2-5, with 8 bases lining up with TRBD2. The J call is doubtful: the DNA matches TRBJ2-7 better. The germline gives CDR1 SNHLY, CDR2 FYNNEI. The CDR3 consists of 16 residues. The CDR3 here is CASLRLAGDYSYEQYF. The CDR3 DNA follows: TGTGCCAGCCTACGGCTAGCGGGCGACTACTCCTACGAGCAGTACTTC.

The chain couples TRBV10-3 to TRBJ2-7; no clear D gene. Germline lookup yields CDR1 ENHRY and CDR2 SYGVKD. This CDR3 has 14 residues. Trimming left V 3 bases short and J 2 bases short, with 11 bases between. The CDR3 DNA follows: TGTGCCATCAGTGAATCTCCTGGCCCCTACGAGCAGTACGTC. Its translation: CAISESPGPYEQYV.

J is TRBJ2-1 and V is TRBV27; D assignment may be TRBD1 or TRBD2 (5 bases each). V lost 0 bases and J lost 7, with 16 bases in between. CDR3 length: 16 residues. Per the germline V gene, CDR1 is MNHEY and CDR2 is SMNVEV (reference sequence). The CDR3 reads CASSLSRGTVINEQFF. The CDR3 DNA sequence: TGTGCCAGCAGTTTATCGAGGGGTACCGTAATTAATGAGCAGTTCTTC.

The V call is TRBV5-4, the J call TRBJ2-5, with D perhaps matching TRBD2 (5 bases). Trimming shortened V by 4 bases and J by 5 bases, and 15 bases separated the two germline ends. This CDR3 contains 14 residues. Germline CDR1 reads SGHNT; CDR2 reads YYREEE (reference sequence). The CDR3: CASSLDLAWETQYF. In DNA, the CDR3 is TGTGCCAGCAGCCTGGACTTAGCATGGGAGACCCAGTACTTC.

The chain joins TRBV5-4 to TRBJ1-2; a possible D gene is TRBD1 (5 bases). The CDR3 spans 15 residues. V was pared by 2 bases and J by 2 bases, with 13 bases between. Germline V gene sequence: CDR1 SGHNT, CDR2 YYREEE (reference sequence). The CDR3 loop reads CASSFPTAGNYGYTF. The CDR3 DNA is TGTGCCAGCAGCTTCCCGACAGCCGGGAACTATGGCTACACCTTC.

V is TRBV5-1 and J is TRBJ2-1, with D hard to call. The germline CDR1 and CDR2 sequences are SGHRS and YFSETQ. The V end was cut by 0 bases, the J end by 0 bases, with 7 bases between. The CDR3 runs 15 residues. As DNA, the CDR3 is TGCGCCAGCAGCTTGGCAGGCAGCTCCTACAATGAGCAGTTCTTC. Translated: CASSLAGSSYNEQFF. The variable domain in full, completed from reference TRBV5-1 and TRBJ2-1, reads KAGVTQTPRYLIKTRGQQVTLSCSPISGHRSVSWYQQTPGQGLQFLFEYFSETQRNKGNFPGRFSGRQFSNSRSEMNVSTLELGDSALYLCASSLAGSSYNEQFFGPGTRLTVL.

The V and J genes are TRBV27 and TRBJ2-7; the match to TRBD1 covers 9 bases. V shed 5 bases, J shed 3 bases, and the junction held 8 bases outside the gene matches. This CDR3 comprises 15 residues. The germline V gene encodes CDR1 MNHEY and CDR2 SMNVEV (reference sequence). The CDR3 sequence is CASSQSDRGRYEQYF. The DNA of the CDR3 is TGTGCCAGCAGTCAATCGGACAGGGGACGCTACGAGCAGTACTTC.

The chain is built from TRBV20-1 and TRBJ1-1; D call uncertain. This CDR3 comprises 11 residues. The germline V and J ends were trimmed by 3 bases and 1 base, with 3 bases remaining between them. Germline-derived CDR1 and CDR2 are DFQATT and SNEGSKA (reference sequence). The CDR3 loop is CSARENTEAFF. The CDR3 DNA is TGCAGTGCTAGGGAGAACACTGAAGCTTTCTTT.

The chain uses TRBV27 and TRBJ2-7, with TRBD1 matching 8 bases. With 2 bases clipped from V and 2 bases from J, the junction kept 2 bases outside the gene matches. This CDR3 has 14 residues. CDR1 is MNHEY, CDR2 SMNVEV, per germline (reference sequence). CDR3 residues: CASSLPDRAYEQYF. DNA of the CDR3: TGTGCCAGCAGTTTACCGGACAGGGCCTACGAGCAGTACTTC.

This clone has a single count. The gene calls are TRBV29-1 and TRBJ2-1, with no clear D. Germline assignment: CDR1 SQVTM and CDR2 ANQGSEA. The V gene lost 1 base and the J gene lost 4 bases, with 11 bases spanning the gap. This CDR3 is 14 amino acids long. CDR3 nucleotides: TGCAGCGTTGAAGTTGTGGAGAATTACAATGAGCAGTTCTTC. The encoded protein is CSVEVVENYNEQFF.

This sequence joins TRBV6-5 and TRBJ2-7; 7 nucleotides match TRBD2. The V gene end was trimmed by 0 bases and the J gene end by 2 bases; junction bases not matched to a gene: 7. This CDR3 is built from 16 residues. Germline V CDR1 and CDR2: MNHEY, SVGAGI. CDR3 loop: CASSYSGLGRAYEQYF. CDR3 in DNA: TGTGCCAGCAGTTACTCGGGCCTTGGGAGGGCCTACGAGCAGTACTTC.